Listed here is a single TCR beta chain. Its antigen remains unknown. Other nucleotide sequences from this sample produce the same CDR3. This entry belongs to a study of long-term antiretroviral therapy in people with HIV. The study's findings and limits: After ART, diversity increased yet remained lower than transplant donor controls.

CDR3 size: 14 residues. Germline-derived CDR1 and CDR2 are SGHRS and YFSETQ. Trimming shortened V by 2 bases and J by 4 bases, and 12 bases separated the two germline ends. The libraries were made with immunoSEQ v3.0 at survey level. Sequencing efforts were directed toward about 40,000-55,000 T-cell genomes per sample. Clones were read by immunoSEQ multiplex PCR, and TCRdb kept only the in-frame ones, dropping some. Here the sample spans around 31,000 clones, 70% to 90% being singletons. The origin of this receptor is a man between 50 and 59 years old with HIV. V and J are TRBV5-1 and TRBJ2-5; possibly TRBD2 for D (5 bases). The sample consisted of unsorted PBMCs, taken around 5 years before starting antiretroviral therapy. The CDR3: CASSLEGGGETQYF. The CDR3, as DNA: TGCGCCAGCAGCTTAGAGGGCGGAGGAGAGACCCAGTACTTC. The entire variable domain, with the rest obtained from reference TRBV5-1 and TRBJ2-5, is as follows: KAGVTQTPRYLIKTRGQQVTLSCSPISGHRSVSWYQQTPGQGLQFLFEYFSETQRNKGNFPGRFSGRQFSNSRSEMNVSTLELGDSALYLCASSLEGGGETQYFGPGTRLLVL.